These 7 T cell receptor beta chains were sequenced from one sample in a study of siplizumab effects on memory and regulatory T cells. The protocol was immunoSEQ multiplex PCR, while the TCRdb copy is restricted to in-frame clones and leaves out a portion. The sample comprises about 97,000 clones, 85% to 95% of which are singletons, and approximately 12% rests with the top ten. The material sequenced was non-Treg CD4+ T cells sorted from blood. All receptors come from a human donor in good health.

This chain uses TRBV7-9 with TRBJ2-5; D tentatively fits TRBD1 or TRBD2 (5 bases each). V shed 3 bases and J shed 3 bases, with 8 bases lying between them. This CDR3 has 13 amino acids. Germline CDR1 reads SEHNR; CDR2 reads FQNEAQ (reference sequence). The CDR3 spells CASSFRDEETQYF. The CDR3, as DNA: TGTGCCAGCAGCTTTCGGGACGAAGAGACCCAGTACTTC.

This sequence joins TRBV2 and TRBJ2-3; D call uncertain. The CDR3 length is 12 residues. The V end was cut by 3 bases, the J end by 1 base, with 2 bases between. Per the germline V gene, CDR1 is SNHLY and CDR2 is FYNNEI. CDR3 nucleotides: TGTGCCAGCAGTGAGGGCACAGATACGCAGTATTTT. This translates into CASSEGTDTQYF.

The chain recombines TRBV28 with TRBJ2-1; 7 bases line up with TRBD1. Germline lookup yields CDR1 MDHEN and CDR2 SYDVKM. Trimming removed 6 bases from V and 4 bases from J; junction bases left unmatched: 9. CDR3 length: 15 residues. The CDR3 DNA sequence: TGTGCCAGCAGCCGCAGGGGGACAGATTACAATGAGCAGTTCTTC. Amino acid sequence: CASSRRGTDYNEQFF.

This rearrangement joins TRBV7-3 to TRBJ2-2, with TRBD2 matching 12 bases. The germline gives CDR1 SGHTA, CDR2 FQGTGA. The V and J ends lost 4 bases and 7 bases, in that order; junction bases with no gene match: 4. The CDR3 runs 15 residues. The CDR3 coding sequence is TGTGCCAGCAGCTCTAGCGGGAGGGCCAGCGGGGAGCTGTTTTTT. Amino acid sequence: CASSSSGRASGELFF.

This chain joins TRBV10-1 and TRBJ2-3, with 8 bases aligning to TRBD2. CDR1 is WNHNN, CDR2 SYGVQD, per germline (reference sequence). J was trimmed by 3 bases and V by 6 bases; bases with no gene match: 5. CDR3 length: 14 amino acids. Here the CDR3 DNA reads TGCGCCAGCAGACCCAGCGGGAGAACAGATACGCAGTATTTT. This codes for CASRPSGRTDTQYF.

This chain links TRBV27 with TRBJ2-3, with TRBD2 identical over 16 bases. Germline V gene sequence: CDR1 MNHEY, CDR2 SMNVEV (reference sequence). The V gene end was trimmed by 4 bases and the J gene end by 4 bases; junction bases not matched to a gene: 11. The CDR3 is made up of 19 amino acids. DNA for the CDR3: TGTGCCAGCAGTTCTCAAACCGGGACTAGCGGGAGGGGTCCAGATACGCAGTATTTT. It translates to CASSSQTGTSGRGPDTQYF.

The genes are TRBV7-3 and TRBJ2-2, with a tentative D call TRBD1 (6 bases). V was clipped by 6 bases and J by 1 base, with 12 bases between them. Germline values: CDR1 SGHTA, CDR2 FQGTGA. This CDR3 region has 15 residues. The CDR3 is CASSLIQGNTGELFF. CDR3 DNA: TGTGCCAGCAGTCTCATACAGGGGAACACCGGGGAGCTGTTTTTT.